The 9 T cell receptor beta chains below all came from one sample that was sequenced in a study of chemoradiotherapy in HPV16-positive cancers. Libraries were prepared by immunoSEQ multiplex PCR; TCRdb keeps only in-frame clonotypes and omits some of them. The sample lists several thousand clones, more than 70% seen once, with around 3.2% in the top ten. This material consisted of tumor tissue, taken from a patient who underwent chemoradiotherapy. Receptors originate from a human donor with HPV-associated anogenital cancer.

The rearrangement uses TRBV14 and TRBJ2-5, with D possibly TRBD1 on 6 matching bases. Per the germline V gene, CDR1 is SGHDN and CDR2 is FVKESK. This CDR3 region has 17 residues. V shed 4 bases and J shed 1 base, with 19 bases lying between them. The CDR3 region is CASSRPLGAGLQETQYF. In nucleotides, the CDR3 is TGTGCCAGCAGCCGCCCCCTGGGGGCGGGCCTCCAAGAGACCCAGTACTTC.

The genes are TRBV6-5 and TRBJ2-5, with a possible D match to TRBD2 (5 bases). CDR3 length equals 13 residues. Trimming pared 7 bases from V and 5 bases from J, leaving 14 bases between. Germline loops: CDR1 MNHEY, CDR2 SVGAGI. CDR3 loop: CASNRAARETQYF. The CDR3 DNA reads as TGTGCCAGCAATCGAGCGGCCAGGGAGACCCAGTACTTC.

This clone was seen a handful of times. The chain combines TRBV6-1 with TRBJ1-5; D unresolved. CDR1 MNHNS and CDR2 SASEGT come from the germline V gene. The V end was cut by 1 base, the J end by 3 bases, with 7 bases between. There are 14 residues in the CDR3. The CDR3 here is CASSEVLPNQPQHF. In DNA form, the CDR3 reads TGTGCCAGCAGTGAAGTACTCCCCAATCAGCCCCAGCATTTT.

The chain combines TRBV7-2 with TRBJ2-4; the D is unclear. Germline V gives CDR1 SGHTA, CDR2 FQGNSA. CDR3 length: 17 residues. The V end lost 1 base, the J end lost 7 bases, and 20 bases lay between the germline ends. DNA for the CDR3: TGTGCCAGCAGCTTAGGCGGCCAGCAGAACCAGAGGAACATTCAGTACTTC. This translates into CASSLGGQQNQRNIQYF. Combining the CDR3 with reference TRBV7-2 and TRBJ2-4 gives the whole variable domain GAGVSQSPSNKVTEKGKDVELRCDPISGHTALYWYRQSLGQGLEFLIYFQGNSAPDKSGLPSDRFSAERTGGSVSTLTIQRTQQEDSAVYLCASSLGGQQNQRNIQYFGAGTRLSVL.

The gene calls are TRBV28 and TRBJ1-5; tentative D call: TRBD1 (5 bases). V lost 6 bases and J 6 bases, leaving 15 bases between the germline ends. The CDR3 spans 14 residues. Germline V lookup: CDR1 MDHEN, CDR2 SYDVKM. Here the CDR3 DNA reads TGTGCCAGCAGCCCCCCAGGGAATAGTCAGCCCCAGCATTTT. Translating it yields CASSPPGNSQPQHF. The full variable domain, its missing parts supplied by reference TRBV28 and TRBJ1-5, is DVKVTQSSRYLVKRTGEKVFLECVQDMDHENMFWYRQDPGLGLRLIYFSYDVKMKEKGDIPEGYSVSREKKERFSLILESASTNQTSMYLCASSPPGNSQPQHFGDGTRLSIL.

The gene calls are TRBV2 and TRBJ2-7; possibly TRBD1 for D (6 bases). Per the germline V gene, CDR1 is SNHLY and CDR2 is FYNNEI. V lost 5 bases and J 6 bases, leaving 14 bases between the germline ends. The length of the CDR3 is 13 residues. CDR3 sequence: CASSSYPGAEQYV. The CDR3 DNA follows: TGTGCCAGCAGTTCATATCCAGGGGCCGAGCAGTACGTC.

The chain links TRBV5-6 to TRBJ1-1; weak D call: TRBD1 (5 bases). The CDR3 has 14 residues. V gave up 4 bases and J gave up 10 bases, with 20 bases separating them. Germline CDR1 SGHDT, CDR2 YYEEEE. This chain's CDR3 is CASSPGRAGVGAFF. The CDR3 DNA follows: TGTGCCAGCAGCCCGGGACGCGCGGGAGTGGGAGCTTTCTTT.

The rearrangement joins TRBV19 to TRBJ2-1; a possible D gene is TRBD2 (6 bases). CDR1 and CDR2 from the germline V gene are LNHDA and SQIVND (reference sequence). V was clipped by 1 base and J by 8 bases, with 15 bases between them. The CDR3 runs to 15 residues. The CDR3 is CASSIGGLEGDEQFF. DNA of the CDR3: TGTGCCAGTAGTATAGGTGGATTGGAGGGCGATGAGCAGTTCTTC. Full variable domain (rest looked up from reference TRBV19 and TRBJ2-1): DGGITQSPKYLFRKEGQNVTLSCEQNLNHDAMYWYRQDPGQGLRLIYYSQIVNDFQKGDIAEGYSVSREKKESFPLTVTSAQKNPTAFYLCASSIGGLEGDEQFFGPGTRLTVL.

The genes are TRBV5-1 and TRBJ1-1; perhaps TRBD1 as D (5 bases). The CDR3 extends over 15 amino acids. CDR1 is SGHRS and CDR2 is YFSETQ in the germline V gene. V gave up 7 bases and J gave up 3 bases, with 19 bases separating them. The CDR3 loop reads CASGPTGTGDTEAFF. The CDR3 coding sequence is TGCGCCAGCGGACCCACCGGGACGGGGGACACTGAAGCTTTCTTT.